This T cell receptor beta chain was sequenced during a study of blood T cell repertoires in COVID-19. In germline, CDR1 is LNHDA, CDR2 SQIVND (reference sequence). The V end was cut by 6 bases, the J end by 15 bases, with 26 bases between. The CDR3 extends over 15 amino acids. In its sample, this clone was seen a few times. Clones were read by immunoSEQ multiplex PCR, and TCRdb kept only the in-frame ones, dropping some. Of roughly 150,000 clones detected, roughly four fifths appear once; the ten largest clones hold around 2.7%. The TCR was taken from a woman aged 80 or over with COVID-19, enrolled during active disease. The sequenced sample was peripheral blood. The rearrangement joins TRBV19 to TRBJ1-4, with a tentative D call TRBD1 (6 bases). CDR3 protein: CASSRLGAGEKTLFF. In nucleotides, the CDR3 is TGTGCCAGTAGCCGACTGGGGGCAGGAGAAAAAACGTTGTTTTTT.